The rows below give T cell receptor beta chains drawn from one sample of a study of CD8 T cells in Susac syndrome. In TCRdb, the immunoSEQ multiplex PCR reads were re-called with MiXCR into one record per CDR3 protein. The sample consists of more than 130,000 distinct CDR3 sequences, approximately 95% of them appearing once. Sequencing used CD8+ T cells from PBMCs. The receptors here all came from a human donor in good health. CDR3s include the opening cysteine and the closing phenylalanine or tryptophan. D genes are given only for firm matches. The size entry is marked missing in some rows and otherwise reads once, few, many or a size class.

CDR3nt,CDR3aa,d_gene,j_gene,abundance,v_gene
TGTGCCAGCAGAGGACAGCCAGAGACCCAGTACTTC,CASRGQPETQYF,.,TRBJ2-5,.,TRBV7-9
TGCAGCGTTGCCCAGGGACAGTTGGACGAGCGGTACTTC,CSVAQGQLDERYF,TRBD1,TRBJ2-7,.,TRBV29-1
TGTGCCAGTAGTGACGGTTTGACCCAGTACTTC,CASSDGLTQYF,.,TRBJ2-5,.,TRBV19
TGTGCCAGCAGTCCGACCCCCCTAGCGGGAGGGACAGATACGCAGTATTTT,CASSPTPLAGGTDTQYF,TRBD2,TRBJ2-3,.,TRBV25-1
TGTGCCAGCAGCGTGGGACAGGGGGGTAACGAGCAGTACTTC,CASSVGQGGNEQYF,TRBD1,TRBJ2-7,.,TRBV5-4
TGTGCCACCAGCAGAGACCGGGGTCTAGCCAAAAACATTCAGTACTTC,CATSRDRGLAKNIQYF,.,TRBJ2-4,.,TRBV15
TGTGCCAGTAGTATGTCTGTTTCGAACACTGAAGCTTTCTTT,CASSMSVSNTEAFF,.,TRBJ1-1,.,TRBV19
TGCCTTTGCCCGTCGGGAGGAGGAAACGAGCAGTACTTC,CLCPSGGGNEQYF,TRBD2,TRBJ2-7,.,TRBV20-1
TGTGCCACCAGCAGAGATCCCCAGGGGGCCACAGATACGCAGTATTTT,CATSRDPQGATDTQYF,TRBD1,TRBJ2-3,.,TRBV15
TGTGCCAGCAGCTTACTAGCGGGCGGCGAGCAGTACTTC,CASSLLAGGEQYF,TRBD2,TRBJ2-7,.,TRBV7-9
TGTGCCAGCAGCTCTGACAGGGATCAGCCCCAGCATTTT,CASSSDRDQPQHF,TRBD1,TRBJ1-5,.,TRBV5-4
TGCAGCGCCCAGACTGACAAGCAGTTCTTC,CSAQTDKQFF,.,TRBJ2-1,.,TRBV29-1
TGTGCCAGCACCCTACAGGTTCGGTACACTGAAGCTTTCTTT,CASTLQVRYTEAFF,.,TRBJ1-1,.,TRBV28
TGTGCCAGCAGCCACGACAGGGGTTCCTACGAGCAGTACTTC,CASSHDRGSYEQYF,TRBD1,TRBJ2-7,once,TRBV4-2
TGCAGCGCTTTGTTGTCTAGCAGCGAGCAGTACTTC,CSALLSSSEQYF,.,TRBJ2-7,.,TRBV29-1
TGCGCCACGAAGTGGGACATCGGCTACACCTTC,CATKWDIGYTF,.,TRBJ1-2,.,TRBV23-1
TGTGCCAGCAGCGTAGGAGGTAGGGACACTGAAGCTTTCTTT,CASSVGGRDTEAFF,.,TRBJ1-1,.,TRBV9
TGTGCCAGCAGTTTGGACCGCTATCAGCCCCAGCATTTT,CASSLDRYQPQHF,.,TRBJ1-5,.,TRBV28
TGTGCCAGCTCGGACAGGGAGGTTAACTATGGCTACACCTTC,CASSDREVNYGYTF,TRBD1,TRBJ1-2,.,TRBV4-2
TGTGCCAGCAGTCCAACCCGGGGACAGGGACCAGCATCCTACGAGCAGTACTTC,CASSPTRGQGPASYEQYF,TRBD1,TRBJ2-7,.,TRBV27
TGTGCCAGCAGCACGGACAGTGACGAGACCCAGTACTTC,CASSTDSDETQYF,.,TRBJ2-5,.,TRBV5-8
TGTGCCACCAGTGATGAGGGAGAGACCCAGTACTTC,CATSDEGETQYF,.,TRBJ2-5,once,TRBV24-1
TGTGCCAGCAGTTTATCGGCTAGCGGGAGCTACGAGCAGTACTTC,CASSLSASGSYEQYF,TRBD2,TRBJ2-7,.,TRBV27
TGTGCCAGCAGCCCGGGACTAGCGGGAGAAAATGAGCAGTTCTTC,CASSPGLAGENEQFF,TRBD2,TRBJ2-1,.,TRBV3-1
TGTGCCAGCAGGAGGGGGGACTCTTATTACGAGCAGTACTTC,CASRRGDSYYEQYF,.,TRBJ2-7,.,TRBV27
TGTGCCAGCAGTTTTCAGAGAGTCGGGGAGCAGTACTTC,CASSFQRVGEQYF,.,TRBJ2-7,.,TRBV12-3/TRBV12-4
TGTGCCAGCAGCAGGCCCGGGGGGGATACGCAGTATTTT,CASSRPGGDTQYF,TRBD2,TRBJ2-3,.,TRBV7-9
TGTGCCAGCAGTTTAAGTGGTCGCACCGGGGAGCTGTTTTTT,CASSLSGRTGELFF,.,TRBJ2-2,.,TRBV28
TGTGCCTGGAGTCCGGACGGTTCTGGGGCCAACGTCCTGACTTTC,CAWSPDGSGANVLTF,.,TRBJ2-6,.,TRBV30
TGTGCCAGCAGTCTGGTAGGGACGGGAACCTACGAGCAGTACTTC,CASSLVGTGTYEQYF,.,TRBJ2-7,.,TRBV27
TGCGCCAGCAGCCAAGTCTGGCGGGAGGGTCGTAATGAGCAGTTCTTC,CASSQVWREGRNEQFF,TRBD2,TRBJ2-1,.,TRBV4-3
TGTGCCAGCAGTTTCGTTGCGGGAGGGCCATGGAATGAGCAGTTCTTC,CASSFVAGGPWNEQFF,TRBD2,TRBJ2-1,.,TRBV27
TGTGCCACCAGCAGTTCGGACAGGAACACCGGGGAGCTGTTTTTT,CATSSSDRNTGELFF,.,TRBJ2-2,.,TRBV15
TGTGCCAGCTCACCATTGGGCGACGTTCCTCAGTACTTC,CASSPLGDVPQYF,.,TRBJ2-4,.,TRBV18
TGTGCCAGCAGCGTAGCCCCAGGCCATTACGAGCAGTACTTC,CASSVAPGHYEQYF,.,TRBJ2-7,.,TRBV9
TGTGCCAGCAGCTGGACGGCCAATCAGCCCCAGCATTTT,CASSWTANQPQHF,.,TRBJ1-5,once,TRBV27
TGTGCCAGCAGTCCTATCGTGGGGGTTCTAGGCAATCAGCCCCAGCATTTT,CASSPIVGVLGNQPQHF,.,TRBJ1-5,.,TRBV27
TGCAGCGTCTACCCGGGACTAGCGGGAGGGCCGGGGTACAATGAGCAGTTCTTC,CSVYPGLAGGPGYNEQFF,TRBD2,TRBJ2-1,.,TRBV29-1
TGCAGCGTTGTGGGTTCGGCGGGATTAAACTACGAGCAGTACTTC,CSVVGSAGLNYEQYF,.,TRBJ2-7,.,TRBV29-1
TGTGCCAGCCAATGGACATTCAACCACGAGCAGTACTTC,CASQWTFNHEQYF,.,TRBJ2-7,.,TRBV28
TGCAGCGCCTTATCCGACATCCATGGCTACACCTTC,CSALSDIHGYTF,.,TRBJ1-2,.,TRBV29-1
TGCAGTGCCCCGGCCCCGGAGTTCTATGGCTACACCTTC,CSAPAPEFYGYTF,.,TRBJ1-2,.,TRBV20-1
TGTGCCAGCATGCCGAAGGGGCGTGACGAGCAGTACTTC,CASMPKGRDEQYF,.,TRBJ2-7,.,TRBV14
TGCAGTGCTGATTTTTCAGGGGGGACTGAAGCTTTCTTT,CSADFSGGTEAFF,TRBD1,TRBJ1-1,.,TRBV20-1
TGTGCCAGCAGGGCGGGATGGAGCTCCTACAATGAGCAGTTCTTC,CASRAGWSSYNEQFF,.,TRBJ2-1,few,TRBV6-5